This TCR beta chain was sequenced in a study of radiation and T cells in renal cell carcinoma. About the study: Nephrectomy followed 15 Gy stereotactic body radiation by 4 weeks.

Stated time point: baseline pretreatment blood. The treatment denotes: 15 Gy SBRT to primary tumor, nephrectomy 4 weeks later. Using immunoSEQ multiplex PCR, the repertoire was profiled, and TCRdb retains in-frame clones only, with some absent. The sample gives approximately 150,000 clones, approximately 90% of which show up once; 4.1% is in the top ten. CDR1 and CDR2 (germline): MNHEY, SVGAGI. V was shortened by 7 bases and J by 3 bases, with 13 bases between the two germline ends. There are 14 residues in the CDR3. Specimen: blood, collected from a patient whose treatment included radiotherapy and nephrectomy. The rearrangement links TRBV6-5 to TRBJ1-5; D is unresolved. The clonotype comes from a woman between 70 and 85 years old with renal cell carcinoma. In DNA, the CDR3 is TGTGCCAGCAAGGACGCCGGGAACAATCAGCCCCAGCATTTT. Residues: CASKDAGNNQPQHF.